These 29 T cell receptor beta chains share one sample of origin, sequenced in a study of cytomegalovirus exposure and HLA in healthy donors. With 60 Vbeta and 13 Jbeta primers, the PCR was carried out. TCRdb's copy holds only in-frame clones and misses some; the assay was immunoSEQ multiplex PCR. The repertoire has approximately 120,000 clones, about three quarters of them found once; the top ten carry 1.9%. The sample consisted of PBMCs. These receptors all come from a man between 50 and 59 years old in good health and CMV-seronegative.

This clone was picked up a small number of times. The V call is TRBV2, the J call TRBJ2-5; 14 bases agree with TRBD2. The J segment lost 10 bases and the V segment lost 6 bases, leaving 7 bases of the junction unmatched. Germline values: CDR1 SNHLY, CDR2 FYNNEI. This CDR3 contains 14 residues. CDR3 in DNA: TGTGCCAGCAGCGCCGGGACTAGCGGGGGAGACCAGTACTTC. Its protein product is CASSAGTSGGDQYF.

The chain employs TRBV6-1 and TRBJ2-2; 15 bases map to TRBD2. V shed 2 bases and J 9 bases; nucleotides not matched to a gene: 10. The germline CDR1 and CDR2 sequences are MNHNS and SASEGT. This CDR3 has 18 residues. The CDR3 protein is CASSESWWTSGGARELFF. In nucleotides, the CDR3 is TGTGCCAGCAGTGAATCTTGGTGGACTAGCGGGGGGGCCCGGGAGCTGTTTTTT.

The rearrangement joins TRBV7-2 to TRBJ2-3; D ambiguous. The CDR3 is 12 residues long. V lost 2 bases, J lost 6 bases, and 6 bases lay in between. Germline-derived CDR1 and CDR2 are SGHTA and FQGNSA. CDR3 region: CASSLFLDTQYF. The CDR3 DNA sequence: TGTGCCAGCAGCTTATTCCTGGATACGCAGTATTTT.

The chain joins TRBV21-1 to TRBJ1-5; TRBD1, the D gene given by the table, was not confirmed from the DNA. TRBV21-1 is an annotated pseudogene. The CDR3 spans 11 residues. The CDR3 protein is CATTRGQPQHF. CDR3 coding DNA: TGTGCCACCACCAGGGGTCAGCCCCAGCATTTT.

This clone was seen only once. The rearrangement uses TRBV6-5 and TRBJ2-3, with D perhaps TRBD2 (6 bases). The CDR3 is 12 amino acids. Trimming left V 6 bases short and J 7 bases short, with 11 bases between. In germline, CDR1 is MNHEY, CDR2 SVGAGI. The CDR3 here is CASRSGLHTQYF. The CDR3 DNA follows: TGTGCCAGCAGGTCGGGACTGCATACGCAGTATTTT.

CDR3 sequence: CASNQQPDTQYF. In DNA, the CDR3 is TGTGCCAGCAACCAACAGCCAGATACGCAGTATTTT. The V call is TRBV11-2, the J call TRBJ2-3, with D uncertain. Germline V lookup: CDR1 SGHAT, CDR2 FQNNGV. Between the trimmed V and J ends, which lost 7 bases and 4 bases, there was a span of 9 bases. The CDR3 is made up of 12 amino acids.

The chain recombines TRBV11-3 with TRBJ2-1, with a weak D call TRBD2 (5 bases). CDR1 and CDR2 (germline): SGHNT, YENEEA. The CDR3 consists of 15 residues. The V end was cut by 2 bases, the J end by 6 bases, with 14 bases between. For the CDR3, the DNA is TGTGCCAGCAGCTTACGGTTTGGGAGCGGCAATGAGCAGTTCTTC. Its protein is CASSLRFGSGNEQFF. Drawing the rest from reference TRBV11-3 and TRBJ2-1, the complete variable domain is EAGVVQSPRYKIIEKKQPVAFWCNPISGHNTLYWYLQNLGQGPELLIRYENEEAVDDSQLPKDRFSAERLKGVDSTLKIQPAELGDSAVYLCASSLRFGSGNEQFFGPGTRLTVL.

The gene calls are TRBV19 and TRBJ1-2; 11 bases are shared with TRBD1. The CDR3 has 14 amino acids. Losses at the gene ends were 5 bases for V and 4 bases for J; bases not matched to a gene: 3. Germline assignment: CDR1 LNHDA and CDR2 SQIVND (reference sequence). The CDR3 spells CASSWTGGVYGYTF. In DNA form, the CDR3 reads TGTGCCAGTAGTTGGACAGGGGGCGTCTATGGCTACACCTTC.

This chain links TRBV5-6 with TRBJ1-4; 7 nucleotides line up with TRBD1. CDR1 and CDR2 from the germline V gene are SGHDT and YYEEEE. With V trimmed by 2 bases and J by 7 bases, 8 bases remained unmatched. The CDR3 consists of 15 residues. CDR3 DNA sequence: TGTGCCAGCAGCTTAACAGGGGCGCGGGGTGAAAAACTGTTTTTT. This encodes CASSLTGARGEKLFF.

The rearrangement uses TRBV19 and TRBJ2-1; 9 nucleotides align to TRBD2. Trimming cost V 6 bases and J 8 bases; bases outside gene matches: 8. The CDR3 spans 14 residues. The germline CDR1 and CDR2 sequences are LNHDA and SQIVND (reference sequence). The CDR3 is CASSSRRGGDEQFF. CDR3 in DNA: TGTGCCAGTAGCAGTCGGCGGGGGGGCGATGAGCAGTTCTTC.

V gene TRBV19 combines with J gene TRBJ1-1; maybe TRBD1 (5 bases). Trimming cost V 3 bases and J 0 bases, with 5 bases left between them. From germline, CDR1 is LNHDA and CDR2 SQIVND (reference sequence). The CDR3 has 13 amino acids. CDR3 sequence (DNA): TGTGCCAGTAGTATGACAGTGAACACTGAAGCTTTCTTT. Its translation: CASSMTVNTEAFF.

The gene calls are TRBV4-1 and TRBJ1-1; maybe TRBD1 (6 bases). The CDR3 consists of 14 residues. With 1 base removed from V and 8 bases from J, the gap between germline ends came to 14 bases. CDR1 and CDR2 (germline): MGHRA, YSYEKL. The CDR3 reads CASSQGDSDREAFF. In DNA form, the CDR3 reads TGCGCCAGCAGCCAAGGGGATAGTGACAGGGAAGCTTTCTTT.

This chain uses TRBV19 with TRBJ1-1; possibly TRBD1 for D (6 bases). The V gene lost 6 bases and the J gene lost 3 bases, with 17 bases spanning the gap. CDR1 LNHDA and CDR2 SQIVND come from the germline V gene (reference sequence). CDR3 length equals 15 residues. The CDR3 coding sequence is TGTGCCAGTAGCCTAATGGGGGGGCGAGACACTGAAGCTTTCTTT. It specifies CASSLMGGRDTEAFF.

This chain links TRBV4-2 with TRBJ2-4, with D maybe TRBD1 (5 bases). Germline V lookup: CDR1 LGHNA, CDR2 YNFKEQ. The ends were cut back, 0 bases at V and 9 bases at J, with 6 bases in the middle. This CDR3 has 12 residues. CDR3 in amino acids: CASSQDQGIQYF. Written as DNA, the CDR3 is TGTGCCAGCAGCCAAGACCAGGGCATTCAGTACTTC.

The rearrangement links TRBV5-4 to TRBJ1-3; D might be TRBD1 (5 bases). CDR1 is SGHNT and CDR2 is YYREEE in the germline V gene (reference sequence). CDR3 length: 17 amino acids. Trimming took off 0 bases at V and 0 bases at J, with 13 bases between the two ends. CDR3 protein: CASSLVGALSSGNTIYF. The CDR3, as DNA: TGTGCCAGCAGCTTGGTAGGGGCCCTATCCTCTGGAAACACCATATATTTT.

The V call is TRBV7-2, the J call TRBJ2-5, with D tentatively TRBD1 (5 bases). This CDR3 spans 14 amino acids. Germline assignment: CDR1 SGHTA and CDR2 FQGNSA. V was shortened by 1 base and J by 3 bases, with 9 bases between the two germline ends. For the CDR3, the DNA is TGTGCCAGCAGCTTAGGGACAACTAAAGAGACCCAGTACTTC. Its translation: CASSLGTTKETQYF.

This clone was observed a few times. The V call is TRBV19, the J call TRBJ2-2; TRBD2 might be the D (6 bases). CDR1 and CDR2 from the germline V gene are LNHDA and SQIVND (reference sequence). The CDR3 contains 16 residues. V gave up 4 bases and J gave up 8 bases, with 20 bases separating them. CDR3: CASSTGSRGVSGELFF. The CDR3 nucleotides read TGTGCCAGTAGTACCGGGAGTCGGGGTGTCTCGGGGGAGCTGTTTTTT.

This clone appeared a single time. This chain links TRBV4-3 with TRBJ2-2, with D unresolved. Trimming removed 4 bases at V and 2 bases at J, with 11 bases between. CDR3 length equals 15 residues. The germline V gene has CDR1 LGHNA and CDR2 YSLEER. In DNA form, the CDR3 reads TGCGCCAGCAGCCGAGCGATTTCCAACACCGGGGAGCTGTTTTTT. Translated, it gives CASSRAISNTGELFF.

This sequence joins TRBV5-6 and TRBJ2-5; no clear D. This CDR3 comprises 13 residues. V was pared by 1 base and J by 4 bases, with 8 bases between. Germline-derived CDR1 and CDR2 are SGHDT and YYEEEE. CDR3 sequence (DNA): TGTGCCAGCAGCTTGCCATCCGGAGAGACCCAGTACTTC. As protein: CASSLPSGETQYF. The complete variable domain, with remaining parts taken from reference TRBV5-6 and TRBJ2-5, reads DAGVTQSPTHLIKTRGQQVTLRCSPKSGHDTVSWYQQALGQGPQFIFQYYEEEERQRGNFPDRFSGHQFPNYSSELNVNALLLGDSALYLCASSLPSGETQYFGPGTRLLVL.

The genes are TRBV5-4 and TRBJ2-7, with 9 nucleotides matching TRBD1. V gave up 4 bases and J gave up 7 bases; unmatched junction bases: 6. The CDR3 covers 13 residues. The germline V gene encodes CDR1 SGHNT and CDR2 YYREEE (reference sequence). The CDR3 DNA follows: TGTGCCAGCAGCCCGAACAGGGGGCGTGAGCAGTACGTC. Its protein product is CASSPNRGREQYV.

Note on this clone: One junction end does not reproduce the germline sequence, and a read error may be involved. The V call is TRBV7-9, the J call TRBJ1-5; D remains ambiguous. Germline V gives CDR1 SEHNR, CDR2 FQNEAQ (reference sequence). The CDR3 runs to 17 residues. CDR3 protein: CSSSRDGSGWGNQPQHF. CDR3 nucleotide sequence: TGTTCCAGCAGCCGTGATGGGTCGGGTTGGGGCAATCAGCCCCAGCATTTT.

The chain combines TRBV6-5 with TRBJ1-4, with a tentative D call TRBD1 (6 bases). With 2 bases removed from V and 2 bases from J, the gap between germline ends came to 12 bases. The CDR3 covers 16 residues. Germline V lookup: CDR1 MNHEY, CDR2 SVGAGI. The CDR3 DNA sequence: TGTGCCAGCAGTTACAGGGGGGGAGTTACTAATGAAAAACTGTTTTTT. Translated: CASSYRGGVTNEKLFF.

This clone was observed once. V usage is TRBV29-1 and J usage is TRBJ1-2; TRBD1 agrees at 11 bases. V trimming: 1 base; J trimming: 4 bases; junction bases outside the gene matches: 8. CDR1 and CDR2 (germline): SQVTM, ANQGSEA. The CDR3 contains 16 residues. The CDR3 is CSVEGASGTGGYGYTF. Here the CDR3 DNA reads TGCAGCGTTGAAGGCGCCTCCGGGACAGGGGGCTATGGCTACACCTTC.

The chain recombines TRBV5-4 with TRBJ2-4; a weak D match, TRBD2 (5 bases). Trimming cost V 5 bases and J 0 bases, with 15 bases left between them. Per germline, CDR1 SGHNT and CDR2 YYREEE (reference sequence). The CDR3 runs 16 residues. The CDR3 region has the DNA TGTGCCAGCAGTCTCGCGGGCAATCTAGCCAAAAACATTCAGTACTTC. Translated: CASSLAGNLAKNIQYF.

V usage is TRBV5-4 and J usage is TRBJ2-3, with TRBD2 matching 9 bases. This CDR3 spans 16 amino acids. Germline values: CDR1 SGHNT, CDR2 YYREEE (reference sequence). Trimming took 1 base from V and 1 from J; bases not matched to a gene: 4. The CDR3 coding sequence is TGTGCCAGCAGCTTGTTGGGCGGGGGGGGCACAGATACGCAGTATTTT. This translates into CASSLLGGGGTDTQYF.

The V call is TRBV2, the J call TRBJ1-5; the D is unclear. Germline V gives CDR1 SNHLY, CDR2 FYNNEI. V was clipped by 6 bases and J by 12 bases, with 12 bases between them. This CDR3 has 11 residues. In DNA, the CDR3 is TGTGCCAGCAGGAGAGACGGGGACCAGCATTTT. Amino acids: CASRRDGDQHF.

This rearrangement joins TRBV10-3 to TRBJ2-7; D remains unclear. The germline V and J ends were trimmed by 7 bases and 0 bases, with 13 bases remaining between them. Germline CDR1 is ENHRY and CDR2 is SYGVKD. CDR3 length: 14 residues. This CDR3 is CAIKAGTLSYEQYF. The CDR3 bases are TGTGCCATCAAGGCAGGCACCCTCTCCTACGAGCAGTACTTC.

The table lists this clone with a few counts. V and J are TRBV29-1 and TRBJ2-2, with D possibly matching TRBD1 (5 bases). This CDR3 is 12 amino acids long. CDR1 and CDR2 from the germline V gene are SQVTM and ANQGSEA. V was shortened by 7 bases and J by 5 bases, with 11 bases between the two germline ends. CDR3: CSGGHLTGELFF. The CDR3 DNA sequence: TGCAGCGGGGGCCATTTAACCGGGGAGCTGTTTTTT.

The chain employs TRBV28 and TRBJ2-7; the D gene is possibly TRBD2 (6 bases). CDR3 length equals 15 residues. With 7 bases removed from V and 0 bases from J, the gap between germline ends came to 16 bases. Germline V CDR1 and CDR2: MDHEN, SYDVKM. The CDR3 region has the DNA TGTGCCAGCACCAAAGGAGGGTCTATCTCCTACGAGCAGTACGTC. This translates into CASTKGGSISYEQYV.